The rows below give T cell receptor beta chains drawn from one sample of a study of T cell responses to AZD1222 COVID-19 vaccine. Repertoires were generated with immunoSEQ multiplex PCR, while TCRdb's copy carries only in-frame clones and drops some. The sample includes about 150,000 clones, 87% of them seen just once. This material consisted of peripheral blood, taken on day 0 of AZD1222 vaccination. These receptors were obtained from an adult in good health. CDR3s include the opening cysteine and the closing phenylalanine or tryptophan. Fields, in order: D gene, clone size, CDR3 length, V gene, J gene, CDR3 DNA, CDR3 protein. D genes are given only for firm matches. Expanded clones get a size class; other rows say once, few or many, or leave the size out.

d_call: TRBD2; clone_size: NA; cdr3_length: 18; v_call: TRBV5-6; j_call: TRBJ2-7; cdr3_nt: TGTGCCAGCAGCCTAGATCTACTGACTAGCGGGAGAGCCTACGAGCAGTACTTC; cdr3_aa: CASSLDLLTSGRAYEQYF
d_call: TRBD1; clone_size: few; cdr3_length: 13; v_call: TRBV7-9; j_call: TRBJ1-2; cdr3_nt: TGTGCCAGCAGCTACGGACAGGACAGAGGCTACACCTTC; cdr3_aa: CASSYGQDRGYTF
d_call: NA; clone_size: NA; cdr3_length: 12; v_call: TRBV4-2; j_call: TRBJ2-7; cdr3_nt: TGTGCCAGCAGCCAAGATCGCTTCGAGCAGTACTTC; cdr3_aa: CASSQDRFEQYF
d_call: TRBD1; clone_size: NA; cdr3_length: 18; v_call: TRBV5-8; j_call: TRBJ1-2; cdr3_nt: TGTGCCAGCAGCTTGAAGAGACAGGGGGCAGCTCGTAACTATGGCTACACCTTC; cdr3_aa: CASSLKRQGAARNYGYTF
d_call: NA; clone_size: NA; cdr3_length: 16; v_call: TRBV7-9; j_call: TRBJ2-7; cdr3_nt: TGTGCCAGCAGCTTAGAGGATCGCGGTAGATCCTACGAGCAGTACTTC; cdr3_aa: CASSLEDRGRSYEQYF
d_call: TRBD2; clone_size: NA; cdr3_length: 15; v_call: TRBV7-9; j_call: TRBJ2-7; cdr3_nt: TGTGCCAGCAGCTTCGACGCGGGAGGGCCAGAAGAGCAGTACTTC; cdr3_aa: CASSFDAGGPEEQYF
d_call: TRBD2; clone_size: NA; cdr3_length: 21; v_call: TRBV27; j_call: TRBJ2-1; cdr3_nt: TGTGCCAGCAGTTCCTATGGGACTAGCGGGAGGTACCGCCGAACGGGCTATGAGCAGTTCTTC; cdr3_aa: CASSSYGTSGRYRRTGYEQFF
d_call: TRBD1; clone_size: NA; cdr3_length: 15; v_call: TRBV6-4; j_call: TRBJ1-6; cdr3_nt: TGTGCCAGCAGGGGGGACAGGGGTGTGAATTCACCCCTCCACTTT; cdr3_aa: CASRGDRGVNSPLHF
d_call: NA; clone_size: NA; cdr3_length: 12; v_call: TRBV6-1; j_call: TRBJ2-7; cdr3_nt: TGTGCCAGCAGTGAACTTACCTACGAGCAGTACTTC; cdr3_aa: CASSELTYEQYF
d_call: NA; clone_size: NA; cdr3_length: 17; v_call: TRBV5-1; j_call: TRBJ1-6; cdr3_nt: TGCGCCAGCAGCTTGGTTTTGCGGGGTCCCGCGGGTTCACCCCTCCACTTT; cdr3_aa: CASSLVLRGPAGSPLHF
d_call: TRBD1; clone_size: NA; cdr3_length: 13; v_call: TRBV19; j_call: TRBJ1-1; cdr3_nt: TGTGCCAGTAGCCCCACAGGGGCCACTGAAGCTTTCTTT; cdr3_aa: CASSPTGATEAFF
d_call: NA; clone_size: NA; cdr3_length: 18; v_call: TRBV21-1; j_call: TRBJ2-3; cdr3_nt: TGTGCCAGCAGGGAACTCCAACACGCCTTTAGTGGCACAGATACGCAGTATTTT; cdr3_aa: CASRELQHAFSGTDTQYF
d_call: TRBD1; clone_size: once; cdr3_length: 16; v_call: TRBV4-1; j_call: TRBJ1-2; cdr3_nt: TGCGCCAGCAGCCAAGGACAGGGTCCCAAGAAAGGTGGCTACACCTTC; cdr3_aa: CASSQGQGPKKGGYTF
d_call: NA; clone_size: few; cdr3_length: 14; v_call: TRBV14; j_call: TRBJ1-1; cdr3_nt: TGTGCCAGCAGCCAAGAGTGGGCGAACACTGAAGCTTTCTTT; cdr3_aa: CASSQEWANTEAFF
d_call: NA; clone_size: NA; cdr3_length: 13; v_call: TRBV3-1/TRBV3-2; j_call: TRBJ1-3; cdr3_nt: TGTGCCAGCAGCCAATTCGCTGGAAACACCATATATTTT; cdr3_aa: CASSQFAGNTIYF
d_call: NA; clone_size: NA; cdr3_length: 14; v_call: TRBV16; j_call: TRBJ2-7; cdr3_nt: TGTGCCAGCAGCGCTGGACGTCTATCCTACGAGCAGTACTTC; cdr3_aa: CASSAGRLSYEQYF
d_call: NA; clone_size: NA; cdr3_length: 16; v_call: TRBV4-2; j_call: TRBJ2-2; cdr3_nt: TGTGCCAGCAGCCAAGCGGGCGGACAGAACACCGGGGAGCTGTTTTTT; cdr3_aa: CASSQAGGQNTGELFF
d_call: NA; clone_size: NA; cdr3_length: 15; v_call: TRBV30; j_call: TRBJ1-5; cdr3_nt: TGTGCCTGGAGCCCGGGACAACTTTTCAATCAGCCCCAGCATTTT; cdr3_aa: CAWSPGQLFNQPQHF
d_call: NA; clone_size: once; cdr3_length: 14; v_call: TRBV11-2; j_call: TRBJ1-4; cdr3_nt: TGTGCCAGCAGCTTCGGACTGATTAATGAAAAACTGTTTTTT; cdr3_aa: CASSFGLINEKLFF
d_call: TRBD2; clone_size: few; cdr3_length: 15; v_call: TRBV27; j_call: TRBJ2-3; cdr3_nt: TGTGCCAGCATTAAACTAGCGGGAGTAACAGATACGCAGTATTTT; cdr3_aa: CASIKLAGVTDTQYF
d_call: TRBD1; clone_size: few; cdr3_length: 15; v_call: TRBV4-1; j_call: TRBJ1-4; cdr3_nt: TGCGCCAGCAGCCAAGTCGGGGACAGGGTGGAAAAACTGTTTTTT; cdr3_aa: CASSQVGDRVEKLFF
d_call: TRBD2; clone_size: NA; cdr3_length: 14; v_call: TRBV11-2; j_call: TRBJ2-1; cdr3_nt: TGTGCCAGCAGTCCCACGGGGGGAGGCGATGAGCAGTTCTTC; cdr3_aa: CASSPTGGGDEQFF
d_call: TRBD2; clone_size: NA; cdr3_length: 17; v_call: TRBV5-4; j_call: TRBJ2-1; cdr3_nt: TGTGCCGTGAAATCGGGCAGCGGGGGCGTTCCCTACAATGAGCAGTTCTTC; cdr3_aa: CAVKSGSGGVPYNEQFF
d_call: NA; clone_size: few; cdr3_length: 13; v_call: TRBV12-3/TRBV12-4; j_call: TRBJ1-1; cdr3_nt: TGTGCCAGCAGTCTCGACAGGAGCAGTGAAGCTTTCTTT; cdr3_aa: CASSLDRSSEAFF
d_call: NA; clone_size: NA; cdr3_length: 11; v_call: TRBV7-8; j_call: TRBJ2-7; cdr3_nt: TGTGCCAGCAGCTTTTCTCACGAGCAGTACTTC; cdr3_aa: CASSFSHEQYF
d_call: NA; clone_size: NA; cdr3_length: 12; v_call: TRBV12-3/TRBV12-4; j_call: TRBJ1-1; cdr3_nt: TGTGCCAGCAGCATAGCGGGGTGGTGGGCTTTCTTT; cdr3_aa: CASSIAGWWAFF
d_call: NA; clone_size: NA; cdr3_length: 12; v_call: TRBV27; j_call: TRBJ1-2; cdr3_nt: TGTGCCAGCAAAGCCCGAGGGACTGGCTACACCTTC; cdr3_aa: CASKARGTGYTF
d_call: TRBD2; clone_size: NA; cdr3_length: 14; v_call: TRBV6-6; j_call: TRBJ2-7; cdr3_nt: TGTGCCAGCAGCCGGACTAGCCTTACCTACGAGCAGTACTTC; cdr3_aa: CASSRTSLTYEQYF
d_call: TRBD2; clone_size: NA; cdr3_length: 14; v_call: TRBV7-9; j_call: TRBJ2-7; cdr3_nt: TGTGCCAGCAGCGAGATAGCGGGAGGACACGAGCAGTACTTC; cdr3_aa: CASSEIAGGHEQYF
d_call: NA; clone_size: once; cdr3_length: 15; v_call: TRBV19; j_call: TRBJ2-3; cdr3_nt: TGTGCCAGCCAGAAGGTGTGGCGGGCCACAGATACGCAGTATTTT; cdr3_aa: CASQKVWRATDTQYF
d_call: TRBD2; clone_size: NA; cdr3_length: 15; v_call: TRBV7-9; j_call: TRBJ2-5; cdr3_nt: TGTGCCAGCAGCCCGTCGGGACTAGCGGGAGTGACCCAGTACTTC; cdr3_aa: CASSPSGLAGVTQYF
d_call: NA; clone_size: NA; cdr3_length: 15; v_call: TRBV28; j_call: TRBJ1-6; cdr3_nt: TGTGCCAGCAGTTGGCGAGGGACCGGTTATTCACCCCTCCACTTT; cdr3_aa: CASSWRGTGYSPLHF
d_call: NA; clone_size: NA; cdr3_length: 15; v_call: TRBV19; j_call: TRBJ1-5; cdr3_nt: TGTGCCAGTAGTATGTGGAGCAGGGCAGAGCAGCCCCAGCATTTT; cdr3_aa: CASSMWSRAEQPQHF
d_call: NA; clone_size: NA; cdr3_length: 14; v_call: TRBV5-1; j_call: TRBJ2-3; cdr3_nt: TGCGCCAGCAGCACAGGGACTAAATCAGATACGCAGTATTTT; cdr3_aa: CASSTGTKSDTQYF
d_call: TRBD1; clone_size: NA; cdr3_length: 15; v_call: TRBV6-5; j_call: TRBJ1-2; cdr3_nt: TGTGCCAGCAGGCCGGGACAGATCCTTAACTATGGCTACACCTTC; cdr3_aa: CASRPGQILNYGYTF
d_call: NA; clone_size: NA; cdr3_length: 16; v_call: TRBV6-2/TRBV6-3; j_call: TRBJ1-4; cdr3_nt: TGTGCCAGCAGTTACCCCTGGACGGAAACTAATGAAAAACTGTTTTTT; cdr3_aa: CASSYPWTETNEKLFF
d_call: TRBD1; clone_size: NA; cdr3_length: 14; v_call: TRBV5-1; j_call: TRBJ1-1; cdr3_nt: TGCGCCAGCAGAGACGGGACAGCGAACACTGAAGCTTTCTTT; cdr3_aa: CASRDGTANTEAFF
d_call: NA; clone_size: NA; cdr3_length: 14; v_call: TRBV4-2; j_call: TRBJ2-7; cdr3_nt: TGTGCCAGCAGCCAAGAACTAGCTGCCTACGAGCAGTACTTC; cdr3_aa: CASSQELAAYEQYF
d_call: NA; clone_size: NA; cdr3_length: 16; v_call: TRBV30; j_call: TRBJ2-1; cdr3_nt: TGTGCCTGGAGCCTTAGGCGGGGCCGCCAGTTGCATGAGCAGTTCTTC; cdr3_aa: CAWSLRRGRQLHEQFF
d_call: NA; clone_size: NA; cdr3_length: 13; v_call: TRBV30; j_call: TRBJ1-5; cdr3_nt: TGTGCCTGGTCCGGCGGGGGAAATCAGCCCCAGCATTTT; cdr3_aa: CAWSGGGNQPQHF
d_call: TRBD1; clone_size: NA; cdr3_length: 15; v_call: TRBV11-3; j_call: TRBJ2-6; cdr3_nt: TGTGCCAGCAGCCGGGACAGTTCTGGGGCCAACGTCCTGACTTTC; cdr3_aa: CASSRDSSGANVLTF
d_call: TRBD2; clone_size: NA; cdr3_length: 15; v_call: TRBV5-1; j_call: TRBJ2-1; cdr3_nt: TGCGCCAGCAGGCTACTAGCGGGAGGAAACAATGAGCAGTTCTTC; cdr3_aa: CASRLLAGGNNEQFF
d_call: NA; clone_size: NA; cdr3_length: 13; v_call: TRBV7-2; j_call: TRBJ1-5; cdr3_nt: TGTGCCAGCAGCCCCTCGGGAAATCAGCCCCAGCATTTT; cdr3_aa: CASSPSGNQPQHF
d_call: NA; clone_size: NA; cdr3_length: 14; v_call: TRBV18; j_call: TRBJ1-1; cdr3_nt: TGTGCCAGCTCACCCCCCGGTGTGAACACTGAAGCTTTCTTT; cdr3_aa: CASSPPGVNTEAFF
d_call: NA; clone_size: NA; cdr3_length: 11; v_call: TRBV20-1; j_call: TRBJ2-1; cdr3_nt: TGCAGTGCTAGAGGTCCGGGTGAGCAGTTCTTC; cdr3_aa: CSARGPGEQFF
d_call: TRBD1; clone_size: NA; cdr3_length: 14; v_call: TRBV29-1; j_call: TRBJ2-1; cdr3_nt: TGCAGTGCCAGGACAGGTAGCTCCTACAATGAGCAGTTCTTC; cdr3_aa: CSARTGSSYNEQFF
d_call: NA; clone_size: NA; cdr3_length: 14; v_call: TRBV5-1; j_call: TRBJ2-1; cdr3_nt: TGCGCCAGCGCGAGGGGACGGGGTGACAATGAGCAGTTCTTC; cdr3_aa: CASARGRGDNEQFF